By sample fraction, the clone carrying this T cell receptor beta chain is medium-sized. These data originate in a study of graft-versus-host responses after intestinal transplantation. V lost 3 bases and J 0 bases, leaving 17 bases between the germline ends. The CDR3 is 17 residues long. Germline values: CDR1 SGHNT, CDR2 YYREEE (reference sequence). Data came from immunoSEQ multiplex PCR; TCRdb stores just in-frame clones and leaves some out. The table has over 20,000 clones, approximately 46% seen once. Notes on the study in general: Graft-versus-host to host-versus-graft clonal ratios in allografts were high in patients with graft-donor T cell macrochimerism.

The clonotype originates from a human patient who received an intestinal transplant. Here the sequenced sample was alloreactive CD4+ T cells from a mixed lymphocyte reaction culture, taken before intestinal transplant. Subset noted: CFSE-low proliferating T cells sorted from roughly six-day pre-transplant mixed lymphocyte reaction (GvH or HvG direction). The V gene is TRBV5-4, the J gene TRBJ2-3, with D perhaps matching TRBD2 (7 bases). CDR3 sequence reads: CASSSRGAHTSTDTQYF. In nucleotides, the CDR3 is TGTGCCAGCAGCTCTCGGGGGGCCCACACTAGCACAGATACGCAGTATTTT. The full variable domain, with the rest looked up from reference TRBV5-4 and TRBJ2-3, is ETGVTQSPTHLIKTRGQQVTLRCSSQSGHNTVSWYQQALGQGPQFIFQYYREEENGRGNFPPRFSGLQFPNYSSELNVNALELDDSALYLCASSSRGAHTSTDTQYFGPGTRLTVL.